A selection of T cell receptor beta chains follows, all from one sample in a study of T cells in Graves' hyperthyroidism and ophthalmopathy. Via MiXCR, TCRdb re-called the multiplex PCR reads, giving one row per CDR3 protein. The data hold around 350,000 distinct CDR3 sequences, with approximately 19% observed a single time. Sequenced: blood. The receptors derive from a woman aged 18 to 35 with Graves' hyperthyroidism. CDR3s include the opening cysteine and the closing phenylalanine or tryptophan. Clone size, where shown, is once, few, many, or a class for clones that have expanded.

v_gene: TRBV7-2
abundance: -
j_gene: TRBJ2-7
CDR3aa: CASSNNRGYEQYF

v_gene: TRBV12-3/TRBV12-4
abundance: -
j_gene: TRBJ2-1
CDR3aa: CASRWGLAGYNEQFF

v_gene: TRBV5-1
abundance: many
j_gene: TRBJ2-2
CDR3aa: CASSPARQSMAGELFF

v_gene: TRBV12-3/TRBV12-4
abundance: many
j_gene: TRBJ1-1
CDR3aa: CATFRTANTEAFF

v_gene: TRBV18
abundance: few
j_gene: TRBJ2-6
CDR3aa: CASSPTTGANVLTF

v_gene: TRBV12-3/TRBV12-4
abundance: -
j_gene: TRBJ2-5
CDR3aa: CASSPQGRVQETQYF

v_gene: TRBV2
abundance: many
j_gene: TRBJ2-7
CDR3aa: CASSADRSSPEQYF

v_gene: TRBV27
abundance: many
j_gene: TRBJ2-7
CDR3aa: CASSLVSRGPTYEQYF

v_gene: TRBV4-1
abundance: many
j_gene: TRBJ1-5
CDR3aa: CASTHSGYSNQPQHF

v_gene: TRBV6-1
abundance: -
j_gene: TRBJ1-1
CDR3aa: CASSKLQGGTEAFF

v_gene: TRBV13
abundance: -
j_gene: TRBJ1-5
CDR3aa: CASSGSDRRNQPQHF

v_gene: TRBV28
abundance: many
j_gene: TRBJ1-1
CDR3aa: CASRQPLGAMNTEAFF

v_gene: TRBV6-5
abundance: many
j_gene: TRBJ1-1
CDR3aa: CASSYRVENTEAFF

v_gene: TRBV6-5
abundance: many
j_gene: TRBJ1-5
CDR3aa: CASSYSRDQPQHF

v_gene: TRBV29-1
abundance: many
j_gene: TRBJ2-2
CDR3aa: CSVDSGTGYAGELFF